This TCR beta chain originates from a study of blood T cell repertoires in COVID-19. Data came from immunoSEQ multiplex PCR; TCRdb stores just in-frame clones and leaves some out. Of over 150,000 clones listed, 78% are singletons. The CDR3 spans 13 residues. Germline V gene lookup returns CDR1 MDHEN and CDR2 SYDVKM. V was trimmed by 2 bases and J by 12 bases, leaving 11 bases between them. This clone occurred once. The chain carries TRBV28 and TRBJ1-6; TRBD1 is a possible D gene (5 bases). The source material was PBMCs or T cells enriched from blood (not recorded which). The receptor was derived from a woman between 50 and 59 years old who had recovered from COVID-19. The chain's CDR3 is CASSLPMGLPLHF. In DNA, the CDR3 is TGTGCCAGCAGTTTACCGATGGGGCTACCCCTCCACTTT.